Listed below are T cell receptor beta chains from one sample, sequenced in a study of shared clonotypes between healthy human individuals. This table comes from immunoSEQ multiplex PCR, and its TCRdb copy is limited to in-frame clones, with some not included. The repertoire holds about 1.5 million clones, with 98% as singletons. Sequencing used naive CD4+ T cells sorted from blood. All receptors derive from a man aged 25-45 years in good health. CDR3s include the opening cysteine and the closing phenylalanine or tryptophan. Each record gives: J gene, V gene, D gene, clone size, CDR3 DNA, CDR3 protein. A D gene is named only where the DNA matches it firmly. Clone size is stated in some rows and not others, as once, few, many or a class when expanded.

>TRBJ2-7|TRBV27|-|-
TGTGCCAGCAGCCGATTCATCGGCGAGCAGTACTTC
CASSRFIGEQYF
>TRBJ2-7|TRBV10-3|TRBD1|-
TGTGCCATCAGGGCAGGGGGCGAGCAGTACTTC
CAIRAGGEQYF
>TRBJ2-1|TRBV28|-|-
TGTGCCAGCACCGTGAGGCAGAACAATGAGCAGTTCTTC
CASTVRQNNEQFF
>TRBJ1-4|TRBV15|-|-
TGTGCCACCAGCAGAACTAATGAAAAACTGTTTTTT
CATSRTNEKLFF
>TRBJ1-2|TRBV14|-|-
TGTGCCAGCAGCCAAGGTTTCCCAGGCCTCTATGGCTACACCTTC
CASSQGFPGLYGYTF
>TRBJ2-3|TRBV6-4|-|-
TGTGCCAGCAGTGTTGGCAGGGGTACAGATACGCAGTATTTT
CASSVGRGTDTQYF
>TRBJ2-7|TRBV18|TRBD1|once
TGTGCCAGCTCACCGACAGGGAATTACGAGCAGTACTTC
CASSPTGNYEQYF
>TRBJ2-7|TRBV4-1|-|once
TGCGCCAGCAGCCAACTCTGGGGCAAGAACTCCTACGAGCAGTACTTC
CASSQLWGKNSYEQYF
>TRBJ2-3|TRBV7-2|TRBD2|-
TGTGCCAGCAGGGATAGCGGGAGGAGGGCAGATACGCAGTATTTT
CASRDSGRRADTQYF
>TRBJ1-3|TRBV7-9|-|-
TGTGCCAGCAGCTTGGGGGATGGAAACACCATATATTTT
CASSLGDGNTIYF
>TRBJ2-2|TRBV11-2|TRBD2|-
TGTGCCAGCAGCTTAGAGTCTGCTAGCGGGAGGGCTCACGCCGGGGAGCTGTTTTTT
CASSLESASGRAHAGELFF
>TRBJ1-4|TRBV19|-|once
TGTGCCAGTAGTAGAACAGGGATTACCAATGAAAAACTGTTTTTT
CASSRTGITNEKLFF
>TRBJ1-1|TRBV19|-|-
TGTGCCAGTAGCCTTCGACTGAACACTGAAGCTTTCTTT
CASSLRLNTEAFF
>TRBJ2-7|TRBV5-5|TRBD2|-
TGTGCCAGCAGCTTGGGAGCGGGAGGGCAAGGCTCCGAGCAGTACTTC
CASSLGAGGQGSEQYF
>TRBJ1-3|TRBV29-1|-|-
TGCAGCGTTGAACAGGGCTCTGGAAACACCATATATTTT
CSVEQGSGNTIYF
>TRBJ2-7|TRBV21-1|-|-
TGTGCCAGCAGCAAAAAGCACAGGGGCTTCTACGAGCAGTACTTC
CASSKKHRGFYEQYF
>TRBJ1-3|TRBV5-1|-|once
TGCGCCAGCAGCTGGGACACATTTCACTCTGGAAACACCATATATTTT
CASSWDTFHSGNTIYF
>TRBJ2-7|TRBV13|-|-
TGTGCCAGCAGCTCTCACCGATACGAGCAGTACTTC
CASSSHRYEQYF
>TRBJ1-2|TRBV29-1|TRBD1|-
TGCAGCGTTGAAGGAGGGACAGGGGGCGGGTCTGGCTACACCTTC
CSVEGGTGGGSGYTF
>TRBJ2-5|TRBV11-2|-|once
TGTGCCAGCAGCTTAGCAATGGTAAAGACCCAGTACTTC
CASSLAMVKTQYF
>TRBJ2-1|TRBV7-6|TRBD2|-
TGTGCCAGCGGGGTTACTAGCGGGAGGGGAAATGAGCAGTTCTTC
CASGVTSGRGNEQFF
>TRBJ1-1|TRBV4-2|-|-
TGTGCCAGCAGCTTCGGTAATGTGAACACTGAAGCTTTCTTT
CASSFGNVNTEAFF
>TRBJ1-2|TRBV7-6|-|-
TGTGCCAGCAGCTTACGGGGGAAGGAGGGCTACACCTTC
CASSLRGKEGYTF
>TRBJ2-1|TRBV14|TRBD2|-
TGTGCCAGCAGCCAAGACCGAGGACTAGCGGGGGACAATGAGCAGTTCTTC
CASSQDRGLAGDNEQFF
>TRBJ2-7|TRBV2|-|-
TGTGCCAGCAGGATGACTAGTTACGAGCAGTACTTC
CASRMTSYEQYF
>TRBJ1-1|TRBV6-6|-|-
TGTGCCAGCAGTTTTTGGGGTTTGGACACTGAAGCTTTCTTT
CASSFWGLDTEAFF
>TRBJ2-7|TRBV15|-|-
TGTGCCACCAGCAGAGATCGCGGGTACTACGAGCAGTACTTC
CATSRDRGYYEQYF
>TRBJ2-7|TRBV2|TRBD1|few
TGTGCCAGCAGTGGTGGGACAGGGTCGTACGAGCAGTACTTC
CASSGGTGSYEQYF
>TRBJ1-3|TRBV5-1|-|-
TGCGCCAGCAGTCTCATTGGGGGCCTGGAGTCTGGAAACACCATATATTTT
CASSLIGGLESGNTIYF
>TRBJ2-2|TRBV6-1|-|-
TGTGCCAGCACCCAAAGGGTTTCCGGGGAGCTGTTTTTT
CASTQRVSGELFF
>TRBJ2-1|TRBV6-1|TRBD1|once
TGTGCCAGCAGTGAATGGGGACAGGTTGGCAATGAGCAGTTCTTC
CASSEWGQVGNEQFF
>TRBJ2-1|TRBV11-2|-|-
TGTGCCAGCAGCTTACCCGGGGCTATCTACAATGAGCAGTTCTTC
CASSLPGAIYNEQFF
>TRBJ1-2|TRBV5-4|-|-
TGTGCCAGCAGCCCAGGGAGGTCTTACGGCTACACCTTC
CASSPGRSYGYTF
>TRBJ1-5|TRBV28|TRBD1|-
TGTGCCAGCAGTTTACGGACAGGGGAGAGCAATCAGCCCCAGCATTTT
CASSLRTGESNQPQHF
>TRBJ2-5|TRBV15|-|-
TGTGCCACAGGCGTGGAGCGGACTCCCGGAGAGACCCAGTACTTC
CATGVERTPGETQYF
>TRBJ2-5|TRBV5-1|TRBD1|-
TGCGCCAGCAGCTCAGGACAGGTCGAAGAGACCCAGTACTTC
CASSSGQVEETQYF
>TRBJ1-1|TRBV5-1|-|-
TGCGCCAGCAGTCGTTCTGGGATGAACACTGAAGCTTTCTTT
CASSRSGMNTEAFF
>TRBJ2-7|TRBV15|-|once
TGTGCCACCAGCTCTCAGATCGGAAACTACGAGCAGTACTTC
CATSSQIGNYEQYF
>TRBJ2-7|TRBV15|-|-
TGTGCCACCAGCCCCCAGAGGGATACCTACGAGCAGTACTTC
CATSPQRDTYEQYF
>TRBJ2-2|TRBV5-1|-|-
TGCGCCACCACGCGGGGATCGCGTAACACCGGGGAGCTGTTTTTT
CATTRGSRNTGELFF
>TRBJ2-3|TRBV28|-|-
TGTGCCAGCAGTTCAAGAGGGGGAGAAGGGGGAGATACGCAGTATTTT
CASSSRGGEGGDTQYF
>TRBJ1-2|TRBV10-3|-|-
TGTGCCATCAGTGAGGGGGGCAACTATGGCTACACCTTC
CAISEGGNYGYTF
>TRBJ1-1|TRBV10-1|-|-
TGCGCCAGCAGCCCTCTTGGGCCCACTGAAGCTTTCTTT
CASSPLGPTEAFF
>TRBJ2-3|TRBV27|TRBD2|-
TGTGCCAGCAGTCTACTAGCGGGAGGGCCGACGCAGTATTTT
CASSLLAGGPTQYF
>TRBJ2-7|TRBV28|-|-
TGTGCCAGCAGTTTCGATATCGACGGTTCCTCCTACGAGCAGTACTTC
CASSFDIDGSSYEQYF
>TRBJ2-5|TRBV18|TRBD2|-
TGTGCCAGCTCACCAAACGAAGGTCTAGCGGGAGTAGAGACCCAGTACTTC
CASSPNEGLAGVETQYF
>TRBJ1-6|TRBV5-1|-|-
TGCGCCAGCAGCTTGGACCGGACGGATCTTTCACCCCTCCACTTT
CASSLDRTDLSPLHF
>TRBJ2-7|TRBV11-2|-|-
TGTGCCAGCAGCCGGCACAGGGATGACTACGAGCAGTACTTC
CASSRHRDDYEQYF
>TRBJ1-1|TRBV30|-|-
TGTGCCTGGAGTGTGGGCAGGGCAGACACTGAAGCTTTCTTT
CAWSVGRADTEAFF
>TRBJ2-2|TRBV7-9|TRBD2|once
TGTGCCAGCACCGTAGGGGCGCTAGCGGGAGGCCATACCGGGGAGCTGTTTTTT
CASTVGALAGGHTGELFF
>TRBJ1-4|TRBV5-4|-|-
TGTGCCAGCAGCGCCCTCGGAACTAATGAAAAACTGTTTTTT
CASSALGTNEKLFF
>TRBJ1-2|TRBV28|-|-
TGTGCCAGCAGTTTCCTGACAGACTATGGCTACACCTTC
CASSFLTDYGYTF
>TRBJ1-2|TRBV13|-|-
TGTGCCAGCAGCCCACAGGGCAAAGCTAACTATGGCTACACCTTC
CASSPQGKANYGYTF
>TRBJ2-7|TRBV21-1|-|-
TGTGCCAGCACCTATCATGTAACCTGGGCGGGGTCGTACGAGCAGTACTTC
CASTYHVTWAGSYEQYF
>TRBJ2-2|TRBV18|-|-
TGTGCCAGCTCAGGAAAGGGACCCCACACCGGGGAGCTGTTTTTT
CASSGKGPHTGELFF
>TRBJ1-3|TRBV9|-|-
TGTGCCAGCAGCCCAGGGACCCCTTCGCGTGGAAACACCATATATTTT
CASSPGTPSRGNTIYF
>TRBJ2-7|TRBV10-3|-|-
TGTGCCATCAGGGAAGCTTCCTCCTACGAGCAGTACTTC
CAIREASSYEQYF